This entry features one T cell receptor beta chain sequence. The protocol was immunoSEQ multiplex PCR, while the TCRdb copy is restricted to in-frame clones and leaves out a portion. Among around 110,000 clones listed, over 90% were seen once. This entry comes from a study of control samples from healthy donors and cancer patients. Germline CDR1 reads SGHAT; CDR2 reads FQNNGV. The CDR3 length is 17 residues. Trimming took 1 base from V and 2 from J; bases not matched to a gene: 11. Input material: blood. This chain links TRBV11-2 with TRBJ2-7, with 7 bases matching TRBD1. The sequence derives from a man aged 25 to 45 in good health. CDR3 sequence: CASSLAYHDGQAYEQYF. The CDR3 DNA sequence: TGTGCCAGCAGCTTAGCCTACCACGATGGACAGGCCTACGAGCAGTACTTC.